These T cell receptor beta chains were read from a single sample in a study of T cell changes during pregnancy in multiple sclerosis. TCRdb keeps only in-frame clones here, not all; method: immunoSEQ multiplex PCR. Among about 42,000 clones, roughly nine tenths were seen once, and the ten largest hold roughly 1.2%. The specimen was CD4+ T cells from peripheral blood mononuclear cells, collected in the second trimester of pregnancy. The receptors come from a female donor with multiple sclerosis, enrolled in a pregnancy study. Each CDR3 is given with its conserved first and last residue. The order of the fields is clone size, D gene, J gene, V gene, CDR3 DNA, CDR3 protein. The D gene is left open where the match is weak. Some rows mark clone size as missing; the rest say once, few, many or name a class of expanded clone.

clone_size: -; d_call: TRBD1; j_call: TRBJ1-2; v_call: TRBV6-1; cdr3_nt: TGTGCCAGCAGTCCGGGGACAGGCGTAAGTGGCTACACCTTC; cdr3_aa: CASSPGTGVSGYTF
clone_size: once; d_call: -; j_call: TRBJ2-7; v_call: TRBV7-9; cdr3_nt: TGTGCCAGCACCCCCGACATTTGGGCCTACGAGCAGTACTTC; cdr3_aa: CASTPDIWAYEQYF
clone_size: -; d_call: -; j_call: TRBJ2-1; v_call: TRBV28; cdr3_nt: TGTGCCAGCAGTTCGACAGCCTACAATGAGCAGTTCTTC; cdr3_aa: CASSSTAYNEQFF
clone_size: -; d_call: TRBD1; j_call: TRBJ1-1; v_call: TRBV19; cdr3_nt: TGTGCCAGTAGAAACGAGCCGGGGACAGGGAGGCGGAACACTGAAGCTTTCTTT; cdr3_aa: CASRNEPGTGRRNTEAFF
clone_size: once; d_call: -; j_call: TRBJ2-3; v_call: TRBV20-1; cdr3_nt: TGCAGTGCTAGCGGAGATACGCAGTATTTT; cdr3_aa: CSASGDTQYF
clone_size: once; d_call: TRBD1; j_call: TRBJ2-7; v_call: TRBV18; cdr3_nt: TGTGCCAGCTCACTTACAGGGGGCGGCGAGCAGTACTTC; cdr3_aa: CASSLTGGGEQYF
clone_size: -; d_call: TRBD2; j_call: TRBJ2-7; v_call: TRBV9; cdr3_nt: TGTGCCAGCAGCACAACTAGCGGGTCCGTCTACGAGCAGTACTTC; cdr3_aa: CASSTTSGSVYEQYF
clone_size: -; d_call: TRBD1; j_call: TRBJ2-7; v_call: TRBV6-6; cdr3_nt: TGTGCCAGCAGTCCCTCAGGGACAGGGTTATCCTACGAGCAGTACTTC; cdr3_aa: CASSPSGTGLSYEQYF
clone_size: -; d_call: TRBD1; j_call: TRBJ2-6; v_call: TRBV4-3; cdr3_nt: TGCGCCAGCAGCCCCGTGGGACAGGGGCTCTCTGGGGCCAACGTCCTGACTTTC; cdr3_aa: CASSPVGQGLSGANVLTF
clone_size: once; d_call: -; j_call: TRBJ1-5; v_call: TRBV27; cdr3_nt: TGTGCCAGCAGTTTACAGGGCGGGCCCCAGCATTTT; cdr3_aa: CASSLQGGPQHF
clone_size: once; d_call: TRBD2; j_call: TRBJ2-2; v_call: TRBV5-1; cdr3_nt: TGCGCCAGCAGCTCCTTCCTAAGGGCGGGAGGGACCACCGGGGAGCTGTTTTTT; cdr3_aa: CASSSFLRAGGTTGELFF
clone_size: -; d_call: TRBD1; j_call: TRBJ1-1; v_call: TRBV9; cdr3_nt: TGTGCCAGCAGCGGAGGACAGGCGTGGGCTGAAGCTTTCTTT; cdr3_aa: CASSGGQAWAEAFF
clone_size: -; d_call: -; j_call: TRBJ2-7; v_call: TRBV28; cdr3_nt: TGTGCCAGCATGAACTACGGAGCCTACGAGCAGTACTTC; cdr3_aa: CASMNYGAYEQYF
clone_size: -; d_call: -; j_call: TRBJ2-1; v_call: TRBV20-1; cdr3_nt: TGCAGCGCCGGCAGGGGCAATGAGCAGTTCTTC; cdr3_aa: CSAGRGNEQFF
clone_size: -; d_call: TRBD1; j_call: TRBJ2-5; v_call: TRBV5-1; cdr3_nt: TGCGCCAGCAGCTATTGGACAGGACAAGAGACCCAGTACTTC; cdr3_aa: CASSYWTGQETQYF
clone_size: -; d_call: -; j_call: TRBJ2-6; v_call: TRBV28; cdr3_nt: TGTGCCACCTGGGCCCCTGGGGCCAACGTCCTGACTTTC; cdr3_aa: CATWAPGANVLTF
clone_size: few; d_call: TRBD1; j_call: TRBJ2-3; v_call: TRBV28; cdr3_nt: TGTGCCAGCAGTTACCTCGGACAGGCAGGGGATACGCAGTATTTT; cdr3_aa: CASSYLGQAGDTQYF
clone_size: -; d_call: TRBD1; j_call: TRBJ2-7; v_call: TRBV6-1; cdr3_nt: TGTGCCAGCAGTGAAGTAGGACAGGGATTCCGCGAGCAGTACTTC; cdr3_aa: CASSEVGQGFREQYF
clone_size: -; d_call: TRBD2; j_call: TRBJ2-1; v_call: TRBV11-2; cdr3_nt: TGTGCCAGCAGCTTAACTAGCGGGAGGGCGAGGGAGCAGTTCTTC; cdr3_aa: CASSLTSGRAREQFF
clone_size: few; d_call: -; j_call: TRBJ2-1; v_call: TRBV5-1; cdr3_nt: TGCGCCAGCAGGCCACAGCTAAGCTCCTACAATGAGCAGTTCTTC; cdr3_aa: CASRPQLSSYNEQFF
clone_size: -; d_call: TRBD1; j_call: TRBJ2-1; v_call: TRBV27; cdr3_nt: TGTGCCAGCAGTTCTACAGGGGGCCCTCACAATGAGCAGTTCTTC; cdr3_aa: CASSSTGGPHNEQFF
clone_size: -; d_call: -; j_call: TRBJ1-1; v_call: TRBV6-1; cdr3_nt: TGTGCCAGCAGTGACCGTGGACGGGGGAGGACTGAAGCTTTCTTT; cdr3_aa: CASSDRGRGRTEAFF
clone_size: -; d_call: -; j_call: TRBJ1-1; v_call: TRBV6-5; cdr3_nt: TGTGCCAGCAGTTACTCCCCCGTCACACAGACTGAAGCTTTCTTT; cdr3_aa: CASSYSPVTQTEAFF
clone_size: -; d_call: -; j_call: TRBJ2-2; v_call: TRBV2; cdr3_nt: TGTGCCAGCCGCTTCCGGGAGACCGGGGAGCTGTTTTTT; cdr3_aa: CASRFRETGELFF
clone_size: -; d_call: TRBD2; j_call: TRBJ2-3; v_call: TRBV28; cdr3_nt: TGTGCCAGCAGCTTATCCCTTATAGCGGGAGGAACAGATACGCAGTATTTT; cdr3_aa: CASSLSLIAGGTDTQYF
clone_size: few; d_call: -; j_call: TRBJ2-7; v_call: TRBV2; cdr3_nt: TGTGCCAGCAGTGAGGGGGGAGGTAGGTCCTACGAGCAGTACTTC; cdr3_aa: CASSEGGGRSYEQYF
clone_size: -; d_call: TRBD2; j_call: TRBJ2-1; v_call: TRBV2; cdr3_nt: TGTGCCAGCAGTGGTCTAGCGGGAGAACATGAGCAGTTCTTC; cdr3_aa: CASSGLAGEHEQFF
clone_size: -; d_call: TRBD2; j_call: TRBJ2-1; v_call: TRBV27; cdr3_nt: TGTGCCAGCACCCTAAGGACTAGCGGGAGGGCCCGCGACAATGAGCAGTTCTTC; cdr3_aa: CASTLRTSGRARDNEQFF
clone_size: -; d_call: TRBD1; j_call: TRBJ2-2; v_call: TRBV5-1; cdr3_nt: TGCGCCAGCACGGGGACAGGGGTTCCCGGGGAGCTGTTTTTT; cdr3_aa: CASTGTGVPGELFF
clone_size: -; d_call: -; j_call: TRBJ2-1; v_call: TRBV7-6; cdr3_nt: TGTGCCAGCAGCCCGTGGGGGGAAGGTGAGCAGTTCTTC; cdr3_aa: CASSPWGEGEQFF
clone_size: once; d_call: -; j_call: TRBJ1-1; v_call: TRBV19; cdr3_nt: TGTGCCAGTATCCGCAGGGGCGACACTGAAGCTTTCTTT; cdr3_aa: CASIRRGDTEAFF
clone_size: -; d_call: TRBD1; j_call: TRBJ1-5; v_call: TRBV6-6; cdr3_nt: TGTGCCAGCAGTCGACAGGGGGCAGGCAATCAGCCCCAGCATTTT; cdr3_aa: CASSRQGAGNQPQHF
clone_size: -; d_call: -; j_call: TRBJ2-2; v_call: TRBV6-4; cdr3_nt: TGTGCCAGCAGAGTCTCCCGGGGTGTCGGGGAGCTGTTTTTT; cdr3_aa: CASRVSRGVGELFF
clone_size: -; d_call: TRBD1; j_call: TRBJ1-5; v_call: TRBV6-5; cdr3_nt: TGTGCCAGCAGTTCGACAGGGGAGGTCTATCAGCCCCAGCATTTT; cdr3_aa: CASSSTGEVYQPQHF
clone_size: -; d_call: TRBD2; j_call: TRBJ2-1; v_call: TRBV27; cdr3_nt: TGTGCCAGCAGCCGGGGGGAGAGCTCCTACAATGAGCAGTTCTTC; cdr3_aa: CASSRGESSYNEQFF
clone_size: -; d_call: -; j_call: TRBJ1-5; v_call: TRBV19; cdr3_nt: TGTGCCAGTAGTATAGATATCCCCGGGCCCCAGCATTTT; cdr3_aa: CASSIDIPGPQHF
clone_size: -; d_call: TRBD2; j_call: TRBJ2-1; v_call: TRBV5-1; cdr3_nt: TGCGCCAGCAGCTACGGACTAGCGGGTAGTAATGAGCAGTTCTTC; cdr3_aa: CASSYGLAGSNEQFF
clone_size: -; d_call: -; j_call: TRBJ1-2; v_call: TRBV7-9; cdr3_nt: TGTGCCAGCAGCTTAGGGTCGGGGATGTATGGCTACACCTTC; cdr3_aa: CASSLGSGMYGYTF
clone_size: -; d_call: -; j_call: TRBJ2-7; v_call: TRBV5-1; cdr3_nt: TGCGCCAGCAGCTTGGACAGGGTTCATCACTACGAGCAGTACTTC; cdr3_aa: CASSLDRVHHYEQYF
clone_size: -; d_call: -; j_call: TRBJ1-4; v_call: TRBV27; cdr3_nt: TGTGCCAGCAGTTTATCGGGGACGGGCCGGGGGAAACTGTTTTTT; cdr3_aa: CASSLSGTGRGKLFF
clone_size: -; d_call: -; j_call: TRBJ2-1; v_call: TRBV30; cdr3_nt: TGTGCCTGGAGTCTGGGGGGAAGCTCCTACAATGAGCAGTTCTTC; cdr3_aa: CAWSLGGSSYNEQFF
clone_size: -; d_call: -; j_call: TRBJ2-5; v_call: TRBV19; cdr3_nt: TGTGCCAGTAGTATCGGGGGGACAAACCAAGAGACCCAGTACTTC; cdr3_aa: CASSIGGTNQETQYF
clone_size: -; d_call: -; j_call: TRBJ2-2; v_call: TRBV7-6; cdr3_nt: TGTGCCAGCAGGGAGGACACAAGGGGGACCGGGGAGCTGTTTTTT; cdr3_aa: CASREDTRGTGELFF
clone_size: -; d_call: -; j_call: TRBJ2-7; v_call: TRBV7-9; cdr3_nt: TGTGCCAGCAGCGAATTTGCGCTGGGACATCCCACTGACGAGCAGTACTTC; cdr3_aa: CASSEFALGHPTDEQYF
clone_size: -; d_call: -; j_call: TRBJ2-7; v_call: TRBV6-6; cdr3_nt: TGTGCCAGCAGTTCCATGGCCCGGTCGGCGGAGCTCGAGCAGTACTTC; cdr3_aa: CASSSMARSAELEQYF
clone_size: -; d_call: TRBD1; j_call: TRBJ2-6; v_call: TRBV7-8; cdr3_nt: TGTGCCAGCAGCCTCCGGGACAGGGTGTCTGGGGCCAACGTCCTGACTTTC; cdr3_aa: CASSLRDRVSGANVLTF
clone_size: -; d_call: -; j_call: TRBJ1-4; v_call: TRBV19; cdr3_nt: TGTGCCAGTAGTATCGGACGGACGGGAGAAAATGAAAAACTGTTTTTT; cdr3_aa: CASSIGRTGENEKLFF
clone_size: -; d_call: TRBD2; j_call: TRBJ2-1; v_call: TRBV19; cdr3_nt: TGTGCCAGTAGTATAAGGCTCCTAGCGGGAGGTAACAATGAGCAGTTCTTC; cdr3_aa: CASSIRLLAGGNNEQFF
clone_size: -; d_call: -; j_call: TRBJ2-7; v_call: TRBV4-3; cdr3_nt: TGCGCCAGCAGCCAAGAGCTCCCATCGGGCGAGCAGTACTTC; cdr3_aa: CASSQELPSGEQYF
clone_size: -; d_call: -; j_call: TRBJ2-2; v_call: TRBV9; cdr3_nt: TGTGCCAGCAGCGTAGTAGAGGGCAACGGGGAGCTGTTTTTT; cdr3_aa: CASSVVEGNGELFF
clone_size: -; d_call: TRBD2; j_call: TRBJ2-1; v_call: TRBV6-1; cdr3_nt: TGTGCCAGCTGCCAAATGGGACTAGCCTACAATGAGCAGTTCTTC; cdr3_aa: CASCQMGLAYNEQFF
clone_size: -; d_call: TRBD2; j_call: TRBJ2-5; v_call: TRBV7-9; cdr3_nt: TGTGCCAGCAGTCCGGTGGCGGGGGTGGGACAAGAGACCCAGTACTTC; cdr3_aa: CASSPVAGVGQETQYF
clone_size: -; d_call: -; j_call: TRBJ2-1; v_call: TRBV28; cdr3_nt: TGTGCCAGTCGAGGAAGGGAGAGGTATTTCAATGAGCAGTTCTTC; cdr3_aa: CASRGRERYFNEQFF
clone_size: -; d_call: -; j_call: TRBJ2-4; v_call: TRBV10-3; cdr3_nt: TGTGCCATCAGTGTACAGGGCAAAAACATTCAGTACTTC; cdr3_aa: CAISVQGKNIQYF